This is a list of T cell receptor beta chains from one sample in a study of monozygotic twins with inflammatory bowel disease. From its re-call of the 5' RACE reads, TCRdb lists each CDR3 protein once, without DNA. The sample's table shows over 110,000 distinct CDR3 sequences. Sequenced material: blood. The receptors derive from a human donor with ulcerative colitis or Crohn's disease, or a healthy co-twin of an affected twin (not recorded which). Each CDR3 is given with its conserved first and last residue.

v_call	j_call	cdr3_aa
TRBV12-5	TRBJ2-3	CARKLAGSHGIDTQYF
TRBV7-2	TRBJ1-6	CASSNLVGSPLHF
TRBV5-1	TRBJ2-3	CASSLDAGRRTDTQYF
TRBV6-1	TRBJ1-5	CASSKYGGYQPQHF
TRBV24-1	TRBJ2-1	CATSAGWGNEQFF
TRBV10-3	TRBJ2-3	CAISEGLAGSTDTQYF
TRBV7-8	TRBJ2-3	CASSFLAGDYSDTQYF
TRBV18	TRBJ1-6	CASSPRGEIRGSPLHF
TRBV9	TRBJ2-7	CASSETGTVYEQYF
TRBV4-1	TRBJ2-6	CASHNGASGANVLTF
TRBV7-2	TRBJ2-3	CASSSATILDTQYF
TRBV15	TRBJ2-7	CATSPPIRNEQYF
TRBV5-1	TRBJ2-5	CASSLGTGQEAQYF
TRBV6-4	TRBJ2-5	CASSDFGTSSETQYF
TRBV20-1	TRBJ2-1	CSARTTGTYNEQFF
TRBV7-2	TRBJ2-1	CASSLAGVLNEQFF
TRBV9	TRBJ2-1	CASSPGLAGGQFF
TRBV2	TRBJ1-5	CASSASQGTGRNQPQHF
TRBV5-4	TRBJ1-1	CASSLDLGGGEAFF
TRBV27	TRBJ1-5	CASSADRVQPQHF
TRBV6-1	TRBJ2-7	CASSRSGTASYEQYF
TRBV7-2	TRBJ2-1	CASSSSPGVARNEQFF
TRBV18	TRBJ2-1	CASSRDPGQGPRDEQFF
TRBV10-3	TRBJ2-7	CAISLGGSYEQYF
TRBV7-2	TRBJ1-1	CASSLGRGNTEAFF
TRBV5-1	TRBJ2-4	CASSTGQILAKNIQYF
TRBV5-1	TRBJ2-5	CASSLVASGEYETQYF
TRBV7-6	TRBJ2-7	CASSLTSKNYEQYF
TRBV24-1	TRBJ2-3	CATSDLQDETDTQYF
TRBV12-3/TRBV12-4	TRBJ2-1	CASSKTGSSYNEQFF
TRBV3-1	TRBJ1-1	CASSQEGQENTEAFF
TRBV12-3/TRBV12-4	TRBJ2-7	CASSRPSTYEQYF
TRBV19	TRBJ2-1	CASSIRDYNEQFF
TRBV7-2	TRBJ2-1	CASSPTDRGRFF
TRBV19	TRBJ1-5	CASSITGGISNQPQHF
TRBV7-2	TRBJ1-1	CASSLRQNTEAFF
TRBV5-1	TRBJ2-3	CASRHRPGGGIGTDTQYF
TRBV18	TRBJ2-7	CASSAPTGRWNEQYF
TRBV7-2	TRBJ2-1	CASSLAALAGDISYNEQFF
TRBV5-1	TRBJ2-7	CASRMEQGYEQYF
TRBV5-1	TRBJ2-1	CASSLVVGEVNEQFF
TRBV20-1	TRBJ2-7	CSARRQIPTKQYF
TRBV9	TRBJ2-5	CASSGTEMETQYF
TRBV20-1	TRBJ2-7	CSARVQGQNYEQYF
TRBV9	TRBJ1-2	CASSVGTGSYYGYTF
TRBV5-1	TRBJ2-7	CASSLVSGTGTLYEQYF
TRBV5-1	TRBJ2-7	CASSLGTGGLYEQYF
TRBV6-1	TRBJ1-4	CASRRQGIEQEKLFF
TRBV7-2	TRBJ2-1	CASSLARGLPSSYNEQFF
TRBV7-3	TRBJ2-2	CASSRGLAYPTGELFF
TRBV28	TRBJ1-5	CASSRIEPQHF
TRBV5-1	TRBJ2-6	CASSLMGQANSGANVLTF